This TCR beta chain was recovered during a study of cytomegalovirus exposure and HLA in healthy donors. Study results and limitations: Cytomegalovirus association was assigned to about 180 TCR beta chains.

The method was immunoSEQ multiplex PCR; TCRdb's version includes in-frame clones alone and lacks a portion of them. Of around 130,000 clones in the sample, around nine tenths were seen once. About this clone itself: Antigen specificity is unknown.

The germline V gene has CDR1 SNHLY and CDR2 FYNNEI. CDR3 length: 13 residues. J gave up 3 bases and V 6 bases, and 2 bases lay outside the gene matches. The sample taken for sequencing was PBMCs. The origin of this receptor is a man aged 25 to 40 in good health and CMV-seronegative. The V call is TRBV2, the J call TRBJ2-7; TRBD2 aligns across 10 bases. CDR3 loop: CASRLAGGYEQYF. The CDR3 region has the DNA TGTGCCAGCAGATTAGCGGGGGGCTACGAGCAGTACTTC. Using reference TRBV2 and TRBJ2-7 for the parts outside the CDR3, the full variable domain is EPEVTQTPSHQVTQMGQEVILRCVPISNHLYFYWYRQILGQKVEFLVSFYNNEISEKSEIFDDQFSVERPDGSNFTLKIRSTKLEDSAMYFCASRLAGGYEQYFGPGTRLTVT.